A selection of T cell receptor beta chains follows, all from one sample in a study of blood T cell repertoires in COVID-19. The method was immunoSEQ multiplex PCR; TCRdb's version includes in-frame clones alone and lacks a portion of them. The sample carries around 240,000 clones, 75% to 90% recorded once. The sequencing input was PBMCs or T cells enriched from blood (not recorded which). These receptors came from a woman aged 50 to 60 who had recovered from COVID-19. CDR3s include the opening cysteine and the closing phenylalanine or tryptophan. The order of the fields is clone size, D gene, V gene, J gene, CDR3 protein, CDR3 DNA. A D gene is named only where the DNA matches it firmly. Size is stated for part of the rows, as once, few or many counts, or as a class when the clone is expanded.

clone size: -; D gene: TRBD1; V gene: TRBV2; J gene: TRBJ1-6; CDR3 protein: CASSPRGQGLNSPLHF; CDR3 DNA: TGTGCCAGCAGCCCCAGGGGGCAAGGTCTAAATTCACCCCTCCACTTT
clone size: -; D gene: TRBD1; V gene: TRBV29-1; J gene: TRBJ2-6; CDR3 protein: CSAETGFGANVLTF; CDR3 DNA: TGCAGCGCAGAGACAGGGTTTGGGGCCAACGTCCTGACTTTC
clone size: -; D gene: -; V gene: TRBV2; J gene: TRBJ2-6; CDR3 protein: CASSEPPGANVLTF; CDR3 DNA: TGTGCCAGCAGTGAACCCCCGGGGGCCAACGTCCTGACTTTC
clone size: -; D gene: TRBD1; V gene: TRBV7-9; J gene: TRBJ1-1; CDR3 protein: CASSLRQGNTEAFF; CDR3 DNA: TGTGCCAGCAGCTTAAGACAGGGGAACACTGAAGCTTTCTTT
clone size: once; D gene: TRBD2; V gene: TRBV27; J gene: TRBJ2-3; CDR3 protein: CASSLSGLAGWGPDTQYF; CDR3 DNA: TGTGCCAGCAGTTTATCGGGACTAGCGGGGTGGGGGCCAGATACGCAGTATTTT
clone size: -; D gene: TRBD2; V gene: TRBV27; J gene: TRBJ2-7; CDR3 protein: CASSLVGRRSYEQYF; CDR3 DNA: TGTGCCAGCAGTTTAGTCGGGAGGAGATCCTACGAGCAGTACTTC
clone size: -; D gene: TRBD1; V gene: TRBV12-3/TRBV12-4; J gene: TRBJ1-1; CDR3 protein: CASIWTGSTEAFF; CDR3 DNA: TGTGCCAGCATATGGACAGGGAGCACTGAAGCTTTCTTT
clone size: -; D gene: TRBD2; V gene: TRBV5-1; J gene: TRBJ2-3; CDR3 protein: CASSFRTSGFTDTQYF; CDR3 DNA: TGCGCCAGCAGCTTCAGGACTAGCGGGTTCACAGATACGCAGTATTTT
clone size: -; D gene: TRBD2; V gene: TRBV28; J gene: TRBJ2-7; CDR3 protein: CASRLAGDSYEQYF; CDR3 DNA: TGTGCCAGCAGGCTAGCGGGAGACTCCTACGAGCAGTACTTC
clone size: -; D gene: -; V gene: TRBV9; J gene: TRBJ1-2; CDR3 protein: CASSVVDTLYGYTF; CDR3 DNA: TGTGCCAGCAGCGTAGTCGACACCCTCTATGGCTACACCTTC
clone size: once; D gene: TRBD1; V gene: TRBV24-1; J gene: TRBJ1-1; CDR3 protein: CATTTSRGEAFF; CDR3 DNA: TGTGCCACCACCACCTCCAGGGGGGAAGCTTTCTTT
clone size: few; D gene: -; V gene: TRBV9; J gene: TRBJ1-1; CDR3 protein: CASSGGGGETEAFF; CDR3 DNA: TGTGCCAGCAGCGGAGGGGGTGGGGAGACTGAAGCTTTCTTT
clone size: once; D gene: TRBD2; V gene: TRBV25-1; J gene: TRBJ2-7; CDR3 protein: CASPQDASGNFTYEQYF; CDR3 DNA: TGTGCCAGCCCCCAGGACGCTAGCGGGAACTTTACCTACGAGCAGTACTTC
clone size: few; D gene: TRBD1; V gene: TRBV14; J gene: TRBJ2-7; CDR3 protein: CASSRDRVTSYEQYF; CDR3 DNA: TGTGCCAGCAGCCGGGACAGGGTGACCTCCTACGAGCAGTACTTC
clone size: -; D gene: -; V gene: TRBV7-9; J gene: TRBJ1-2; CDR3 protein: CASSLGPQYGYTF; CDR3 DNA: TGTGCCAGCAGCTTAGGCCCTCAGTATGGCTACACCTTC
clone size: -; D gene: TRBD1; V gene: TRBV19; J gene: TRBJ1-1; CDR3 protein: CASSSTTGTEAFF; CDR3 DNA: TGTGCCAGTAGTTCCACGACAGGGACCGAAGCTTTCTTT
clone size: -; D gene: TRBD2; V gene: TRBV10-1; J gene: TRBJ2-1; CDR3 protein: CASSRGTRGRDEQFF; CDR3 DNA: TGCGCCAGCAGCCGCGGGACTAGGGGCAGGGATGAGCAGTTCTTC
clone size: -; D gene: -; V gene: TRBV27; J gene: TRBJ1-6; CDR3 protein: CASSPKYQGFSYNSPLHF; CDR3 DNA: TGTGCCAGCAGTCCTAAATACCAGGGGTTCTCCTATAATTCACCCCTCCACTTT
clone size: -; D gene: -; V gene: TRBV2; J gene: TRBJ1-1; CDR3 protein: CASRGLRGATEAFF; CDR3 DNA: TGTGCCAGCAGAGGACTACGTGGCGCCACTGAAGCTTTCTTT
clone size: -; D gene: TRBD1; V gene: TRBV10-1; J gene: TRBJ1-3; CDR3 protein: CASSGTGPNGNTIYF; CDR3 DNA: TGCGCCAGCAGTGGGACAGGGCCTAATGGAAACACCATATATTTT
clone size: -; D gene: TRBD1; V gene: TRBV5-1; J gene: TRBJ2-7; CDR3 protein: CASSLGDRETYEQYF; CDR3 DNA: TGCGCCAGCAGCTTGGGGGACAGGGAGACCTACGAGCAGTACTTC
clone size: -; D gene: TRBD1; V gene: TRBV5-1; J gene: TRBJ1-6; CDR3 protein: CASSLARGQGSPLHF; CDR3 DNA: TGCGCCAGCAGCTTGGCAAGGGGGCAAGGGTCACCCCTCCACTTT
clone size: -; D gene: -; V gene: TRBV7-9; J gene: TRBJ2-5; CDR3 protein: CASSLGTRLQETQYF; CDR3 DNA: TGTGCCAGCAGCTTAGGGACTCGCCTTCAAGAGACCCAGTACTTC
clone size: -; D gene: TRBD1; V gene: TRBV28; J gene: TRBJ1-2; CDR3 protein: CASSSPGQVYGYTF; CDR3 DNA: TGTGCCAGCAGTTCACCCGGACAGGTATATGGCTACACCTTC
clone size: few; D gene: -; V gene: TRBV4-1; J gene: TRBJ1-5; CDR3 protein: CASSHPGSSVGNQPQHF; CDR3 DNA: TGCGCCAGCAGCCACCCCGGGTCTAGCGTTGGCAATCAGCCCCAGCATTTT
clone size: -; D gene: -; V gene: TRBV5-1; J gene: TRBJ1-1; CDR3 protein: CASSLRQMNTEAFF; CDR3 DNA: TGCGCCAGCAGCTTGAGACAGATGAACACTGAAGCTTTCTTT
clone size: -; D gene: TRBD2; V gene: TRBV19; J gene: TRBJ2-1; CDR3 protein: CASSTRAGVHNEQFF; CDR3 DNA: TGTGCCAGTAGTACTCGAGCGGGAGTCCACAATGAGCAGTTCTTC
clone size: -; D gene: TRBD1; V gene: TRBV2; J gene: TRBJ2-5; CDR3 protein: CASTYGTAQETQYF; CDR3 DNA: TGTGCCAGCACGTACGGGACAGCTCAAGAGACCCAGTACTTC
clone size: -; D gene: -; V gene: TRBV9; J gene: TRBJ2-2; CDR3 protein: CASSVVSGNTGELFF; CDR3 DNA: TGTGCCAGCAGCGTAGTTAGCGGGAACACCGGGGAGCTGTTTTTT
clone size: -; D gene: TRBD1; V gene: TRBV28; J gene: TRBJ1-2; CDR3 protein: CASSGDRGKYGYTF; CDR3 DNA: TGTGCCAGCTCGGGCGACAGGGGGAAATATGGCTACACCTTC
clone size: -; D gene: -; V gene: TRBV9; J gene: TRBJ2-7; CDR3 protein: CASSVDPGLTYEQYF; CDR3 DNA: TGTGCCAGCAGCGTAGATCCCGGACTAACCTACGAGCAGTACTTC
clone size: -; D gene: -; V gene: TRBV28; J gene: TRBJ2-7; CDR3 protein: CASSLGSLAYGYEQYF; CDR3 DNA: TGTGCCAGCAGTTTAGGGTCCCTAGCCTACGGTTACGAGCAGTACTTC
clone size: -; D gene: TRBD1; V gene: TRBV12-3/TRBV12-4; J gene: TRBJ1-6; CDR3 protein: CASRQGAGSPLHF; CDR3 DNA: TGTGCCAGCAGACAGGGGGCTGGTTCACCCCTCCACTTT
clone size: -; D gene: -; V gene: TRBV9; J gene: TRBJ2-1; CDR3 protein: CASSVEPSAYNEQFF; CDR3 DNA: TGTGCCAGCAGCGTAGAACCTAGCGCTTACAATGAGCAGTTCTTC
clone size: -; D gene: TRBD1; V gene: TRBV10-1; J gene: TRBJ2-1; CDR3 protein: CASRAGTGDNNEQFF; CDR3 DNA: TGCGCCAGCAGGGCAGGGACAGGGGATAACAATGAGCAGTTCTTC
clone size: -; D gene: -; V gene: TRBV6-1; J gene: TRBJ1-2; CDR3 protein: CASSGATGKGYGYTF; CDR3 DNA: TGTGCCAGCAGTGGAGCTACAGGGAAGGGCTATGGCTACACCTTC
clone size: -; D gene: TRBD1; V gene: TRBV28; J gene: TRBJ2-7; CDR3 protein: CASSPDRGNDEQYF; CDR3 DNA: TGTGCCAGCAGCCCGGACAGGGGGAATGACGAGCAGTACTTC
clone size: -; D gene: TRBD1; V gene: TRBV28; J gene: TRBJ2-7; CDR3 protein: CASSPGTGTGEQYF; CDR3 DNA: TGTGCCAGCAGTCCCGGGACAGGGACGGGAGAGCAGTACTTC
clone size: few; D gene: -; V gene: TRBV30; J gene: TRBJ2-2; CDR3 protein: CAWSVSDRITGELFF; CDR3 DNA: TGTGCCTGGAGTGTAAGTGACAGGATTACCGGGGAGCTGTTTTTT
clone size: -; D gene: -; V gene: TRBV6-5; J gene: TRBJ1-2; CDR3 protein: CASRYTVNYGYTF; CDR3 DNA: TGTGCCAGCAGATACACAGTGAACTATGGCTACACCTTC
clone size: -; D gene: TRBD1; V gene: TRBV5-1; J gene: TRBJ2-3; CDR3 protein: CASSLGGQSFDTQYF; CDR3 DNA: TGCGCCAGCAGCTTGGGGGGACAGTCCTTTGATACGCAGTATTTT
clone size: -; D gene: TRBD2; V gene: TRBV7-9; J gene: TRBJ2-1; CDR3 protein: CASSITSGSSNEQFF; CDR3 DNA: TGTGCCAGCAGCATAACTAGCGGGAGTAGCAATGAGCAGTTCTTC
clone size: -; D gene: TRBD2; V gene: TRBV6-5; J gene: TRBJ2-1; CDR3 protein: CASRLGLAGGEQFF; CDR3 DNA: TGTGCCAGCAGGCTGGGACTAGCGGGAGGTGAGCAGTTCTTC
clone size: -; D gene: TRBD2; V gene: TRBV6-5; J gene: TRBJ2-7; CDR3 protein: CASKGLAGSYEQYF; CDR3 DNA: TGTGCCAGCAAAGGACTAGCGGGGTCCTACGAGCAGTACTTC
clone size: -; D gene: TRBD2; V gene: TRBV5-4; J gene: TRBJ2-1; CDR3 protein: CASTSTSGSSYNEQFF; CDR3 DNA: TGTGCCAGCACGTCAACTAGCGGGAGTTCTTACAATGAGCAGTTCTTC
clone size: -; D gene: TRBD1; V gene: TRBV18; J gene: TRBJ1-1; CDR3 protein: CASSEGASMNTEAFF; CDR3 DNA: TGTGCCAGCTCAGAGGGGGCGAGCATGAACACTGAAGCTTTCTTT
clone size: -; D gene: -; V gene: TRBV4-1; J gene: TRBJ2-7; CDR3 protein: CASSLAEAPEQYF; CDR3 DNA: TGCGCCAGCAGCCTCGCGGAGGCCCCCGAGCAGTACTTC
clone size: -; D gene: TRBD1; V gene: TRBV7-3; J gene: TRBJ1-4; CDR3 protein: CASSPTGGVNEKLFF; CDR3 DNA: TGTGCCAGCAGCCCAACAGGGGGGGTTAATGAAAAACTGTTTTTT
clone size: -; D gene: -; V gene: TRBV3-1/TRBV3-2; J gene: TRBJ2-1; CDR3 protein: CASSQERRALWNEQFF; CDR3 DNA: TGTGCCAGCAGCCAAGAAAGGAGGGCCCTTTGGAATGAGCAGTTCTTC
clone size: -; D gene: TRBD1; V gene: TRBV27; J gene: TRBJ1-6; CDR3 protein: CASSLDRGPGSPLHF; CDR3 DNA: TGTGCCAGCAGTTTGGACAGGGGCCCTGGTTCACCCCTCCACTTT
clone size: -; D gene: TRBD1; V gene: TRBV5-1; J gene: TRBJ2-7; CDR3 protein: CASSPTDRGQRYEQYF; CDR3 DNA: TGCGCCAGCAGCCCGACGGACAGGGGGCAGCGGTACGAGCAGTACTTC
clone size: -; D gene: TRBD2; V gene: TRBV28; J gene: TRBJ2-1; CDR3 protein: CASSLLLAEYNEQFF; CDR3 DNA: TGTGCCAGCAGTTTATTGCTAGCGGAGTACAATGAGCAGTTCTTC
clone size: -; D gene: -; V gene: TRBV19; J gene: TRBJ2-3; CDR3 protein: CASSIKGPGLDTQYF; CDR3 DNA: TGTGCCAGTAGTATAAAAGGGCCAGGGTTAGATACGCAGTATTTT